Sequencing of this T cell receptor beta chain was carried out in a study of early T cells in non-severe SARS-CoV-2 infection (dated by TCRdb to the early 2020s). At the level of the whole study: TCR sequencing used bulk RNA from unsorted whole blood, so alpha and beta chains could not be paired.

General conclusions and limits of the study: VDJdb matching was skewed toward anti-spike CD8 responses and likely underestimated virus-specific expansions by missing private and CD4 specificities.

A case-control design nested within a healthcare worker cohort in London, UK, was used, with weekly nasopharyngeal swab PCR tests and blood sampling performed. Healthcare workers were enrolled in the week of the UK lockdown, from 23 to 31 March 2020, and were followed every week for up to about 16 weeks. This clonotype came up once. It has no known antigen specificity. No much larger clone exists at a distance of one base, and base qualities are not known. Evidence from one read is weak. V is reduced by 3 bases and J by 10 bases, leaving a spacing of 17 bases between them. CDR1 and CDR2 (SGHDT, YYEEEE) derive from the germline V gene. Counted from cysteine to phenylalanine, this CDR3 has 15 amino acids. The retained sequence is limited to the CDR3, 45 bases, with the frame set at the first base. The library was made by 5' RACE. The instrument was a NextSeq 500. In the TCR library protocol, unique molecular identifiers were attached to individual cDNA molecules to correct for PCR bias and sequencing error. Both TCR alpha and beta chains were sequenced, and tight co-correlation was observed between alpha and beta sequence abundances in each sample. On the authors' methods: V gene, J gene and CDR3 annotation of TCR sequences was performed with Decombinator V4. TCRs were defined as expanded if a significant change between any two time points was detected under a Poisson model with p below 0.0001. TCR abundances were normalised to the total number of TCRs sequenced per sample and were expressed as counts per million. TRAV1-2 paired with TRAJ12, TRAJ20 or TRAJ33 defined MAIT TCRs, while TRAV10 paired with TRAJ18 defined iNKT TCRs. A search of VDJdb, accessed on 1 November 2021, was run for TCRs annotated to CMV, EBV and SARS-CoV-2, with TCRs annotated for multiple antigens excluded. TCRdb reworked the public reads: Q25 trimming with fastp, MiXCR clone assembly, productive beta chains retained. Every entry covers one CDR3 protein and lists the most common genes and DNA from its rows. None of the V and J calls come from the authors' own analysis; TCRdb made them. Across this sample there are tens of thousands of distinct CDR3 sequences, with approximately 13% seen only once. Of the sample, around 4.6% falls within the top ten clones.

The sample taken for sequencing was whole blood. This clonotype originated in an adult who was a healthcare worker with PCR-confirmed SARS-CoV-2 infection or an uninfected control (not recorded which). The sequence is built from TRBV5-6 and TRBJ1-6, with no confident D gene call. The CDR3 region has the sequence CASSYWTTADSPLHF. DNA sequence: TGTGCCAGCAGCTACTGGACGACCGCTGACTCACCCCTCCACTTT.